This T cell receptor (beta chain) was identified during a study of blood T cells in healthy people across ages. Germline CDR1 reads KGHDR; CDR2 reads SFDVKD. The CDR3 has 13 amino acids. Trimming removed 12 bases from V and 4 bases from J; junction bases left unmatched: 5. PCR was performed a second time for about 7 to 12 cycles using a sample-barcoded 5' primer and a J-beta primer mix. Each cDNA molecule was tagged by a template-switch adaptor that had 12 random nucleotides. Each CDR3 protein gets one entry after TCRdb re-called the 5' RACE reads with MiXCR. Of about 800,000 distinct CDR3 sequences in the sample, about 45% are singletons; the top ten hold about a sixth. Russia was home to the donors, healthy Caucasian individuals aged roughly 6 to 90. This clonotype has ten or more counts. Its antigen is currently unknown. Study-wide findings and caveats: Samples with more naive T cells showed higher observed beta diversity. PBMCs went unsorted, and a conclusive naive versus antigen-experienced comparison was therefore prevented.

What was sequenced was blood. The V and J genes are TRBV24-1 and TRBJ2-1, with 10 nucleotides matching TRBD2. The TCR was taken from a man older than 75 in good health. The CDR3 spells CAAGTSVYNEQFF. CDR3 DNA sequence: TGTGCCGCCGGGACTAGCGTGTACAATGAGCAGTTCTTC.